Shown below are 31 T cell receptor beta chains from a single sample sequenced in a study of shared clonotypes between healthy human individuals. Sequencing used immunoSEQ multiplex PCR; TCRdb keeps in-frame clones, though not all of them. The repertoire holds about 640,000 clones, with 72% as singletons. Sample: memory CD4+ T cells sorted from blood. Subset denoted: CD45RA-negative fraction. The receptors here all came from a woman between 25 and 40 years old in good health.

The CDR3 protein is CASSLYGSNQPQHF. The CDR3 coding sequence is TGTGCCAGCAGCTTATACGGAAGCAATCAGCCCCAGCATTTT. This chain uses TRBV11-2 with TRBJ1-5, with D uncertain. V was trimmed by 2 bases and J by 1 base, leaving 6 bases between them. Germline loops: CDR1 SGHAT, CDR2 FQNNGV. The CDR3 has 14 amino acids. The complete variable domain, with remaining parts taken from reference TRBV11-2 and TRBJ1-5, reads EAGVAQSPRYKIIEKRQSVAFWCNPISGHATLYWYQQILGQGPKLLIQFQNNGVVDDSQLPKDRFSAERLKGVDSTLKIQPAKLEDSAVYLCASSLYGSNQPQHFGDGTRLSIL.

The rearrangement uses TRBV5-1 and TRBJ1-2; D perhaps matches TRBD1 (6 bases). Germline V lookup: CDR1 SGHRS, CDR2 YFSETQ. The CDR3 has 18 amino acids. V was cut by 1 base and J by 1 base, with 20 bases left in between. The CDR3 reads CASSLKTGSPTFNYGYTF. Here the CDR3 DNA reads TGCGCCAGCAGCTTGAAGACAGGCTCCCCTACCTTTAACTATGGCTACACCTTC.

The chain links TRBV28 to TRBJ2-7; TRBD1 matches 7 bases. The J segment lost 1 base and the V segment lost 5 bases, leaving 5 bases of the junction unmatched. The CDR3 totals 14 residues. CDR1 is MDHEN and CDR2 is SYDVKM in the germline V gene. CDR3 sequence reads: CASSVMGQSYEQYF. The CDR3 bases are TGTGCCAGCAGTGTTATGGGACAGTCCTACGAGCAGTACTTC.

The chain uses TRBV7-6 and TRBJ2-5; 13 bases agree with TRBD2. V trimming: 1 base; J trimming: 2 bases; junction bases outside the gene matches: 13. Germline V gives CDR1 SGHVS, CDR2 FNYEAQ. This CDR3 comprises 20 residues. The CDR3: CASSLVGRGLAGEGQETQYF. CDR3 in DNA: TGTGCCAGCAGCTTAGTTGGTAGAGGACTAGCGGGAGAGGGGCAAGAGACCCAGTACTTC. Supplemented by reference TRBV7-6 and TRBJ2-5, the full variable domain reads GAGVSQSPRYKVTKRGQDVALRCDPISGHVSLYWYRQALGQGPEFLTYFNYEAQQDKSGLPNDRFSAERPEGSISTLTIQRTEQRDSAMYRCASSLVGRGLAGEGQETQYFGPGTRLLVL.

In this sample, this clone turned up a few times. This CDR3 is also generated by other DNA sequences in the sample. CDR3 region: CASTRLAAYNEQFF. The DNA for the CDR3 is TGTGCCAGCACGCGACTAGCGGCCTACAATGAGCAGTTCTTC. This chain uses TRBV2 with TRBJ2-1; 9 bases line up with TRBD2. The CDR3 runs 14 residues. Germline trimming cut 7 bases from V and 2 bases from J; bases unmatched to any gene: 3. The germline gives CDR1 SNHLY, CDR2 FYNNEI.

The genes are TRBV19 and TRBJ2-7, with D hard to call. This CDR3 has 14 amino acids. V was trimmed by 3 bases and J by 2 bases, leaving 11 bases between them. Germline CDR1 and CDR2: LNHDA and SQIVND (reference sequence). CDR3 bases: TGTGCCAGTAGTATCAGACACGGAACCTACGAGCAGTACTTC. It codes for CASSIRHGTYEQYF.

V is TRBV4-1 and J is TRBJ1-2; TRBD1 might be the D (5 bases). The V gene's germline CDR1 is MGHRA and CDR2 YSYEKL. The CDR3 is made up of 15 amino acids. The V and J ends lost 7 bases and 4 bases respectively, with 19 bases between them. CDR3 DNA: TGCGCCAGCACTCCAACCATCGGGGGATCCTATGGCTACACCTTC. It specifies CASTPTIGGSYGYTF.

The J gene is TRBJ2-1, the V gene TRBV6-1; D may be TRBD2 (6 bases). CDR1 and CDR2 from the germline V gene are MNHNS and SASEGT. CDR3 length equals 15 residues. V dropped 2 bases and J dropped 6 bases, with 14 bases sitting between them. The CDR3 region is CASSEISGKTNEQFF. DNA for the CDR3: TGTGCCAGCAGTGAAATTAGCGGTAAGACCAATGAGCAGTTCTTC.

The chain uses TRBV11-2 and TRBJ2-1, with D perhaps matching TRBD1 or TRBD2 (5 bases each). V shed 3 bases and J shed 0 bases, with 15 bases lying between them. Germline V gives CDR1 SGHAT, CDR2 FQNNGV. This CDR3 spans 17 amino acids. CDR3 sequence (DNA): TGTGCCAGCAGCTTCAGAGGGGCCCCGAGCTCCTACAATGAGCAGTTCTTC. Translated: CASSFRGAPSSYNEQFF.

V gene TRBV4-1 combines with J gene TRBJ2-1; 10 nucleotides align to TRBD2. Germline V CDR1 and CDR2: MGHRA, YSYEKL. The CDR3 runs 18 residues. The J segment lost 2 bases and the V segment lost 1 base, leaving 8 bases of the junction unmatched. This chain's CDR3 is CASSQGIAGGSTYNEQFF. Written as DNA, the CDR3 is TGCGCCAGCAGCCAAGGGATAGCGGGAGGTTCTACCTACAATGAGCAGTTCTTC.

The V call is TRBV5-6, the J call TRBJ2-7; D call uncertain. The germline V gene has CDR1 SGHDT and CDR2 YYEEEE. The CDR3 spans 13 residues. V lost 4 bases, J lost 0 bases, and 8 bases lay in between. CDR3 nucleotides: TGTGCCAGCAGCCGCAGAAACTCCTACGAGCAGTACTTC. Protein product: CASSRRNSYEQYF. Complete variable domain (other parts from reference TRBV5-6 and TRBJ2-7): DAGVTQSPTHLIKTRGQQVTLRCSPKSGHDTVSWYQQALGQGPQFIFQYYEEEERQRGNFPDRFSGHQFPNYSSELNVNALLLGDSALYLCASSRRNSYEQYFGPGTRLTVT.

V and J are TRBV5-8 and TRBJ1-1, with 8 nucleotides matching TRBD1. CDR1 SGHTS and CDR2 YDEGEE come from the germline V gene. The junction had 3 bases not matched to a gene; V was cut back by 1 base and J by 4 bases. This CDR3 region has 14 residues. CDR3 coding DNA: TGTGCCAGCAGCTTGTACAGGGGGACCACTGAAGCTTTCTTT. Translation gives CASSLYRGTTEAFF.

CDR3 DNA sequence: TGTGCCAGCAGCTTATGGACTCGGATTACTGGAAACACCATATATTTT. Protein sequence: CASSLWTRITGNTIYF. The chain joins TRBV7-8 to TRBJ1-3; D is ambiguous. CDR3 length equals 16 residues. Germline V CDR1 and CDR2: SGHVS, FQNEAQ. Deletions cut 2 bases from V and 2 bases from J, with 13 bases between.

The V call is TRBV11-1, the J call TRBJ2-3; TRBD2 aligns across 8 bases. From germline, CDR1 is SGHAT and CDR2 FQDESV (reference sequence). This CDR3 has 14 amino acids. The V and J ends lost 0 bases and 6 bases, in that order; junction bases with no gene match: 2. The CDR3 protein is CASSLARGVDTQYF. The CDR3, as DNA: TGTGCCAGCAGCTTAGCGCGGGGGGTGGATACGCAGTATTTT.

The J gene is TRBJ2-3, the V gene TRBV2; possibly TRBD1 for D (5 bases). The CDR3 has 15 residues. Trimming stripped 7 bases from V and 5 bases from J, with 19 bases between. The germline V gene encodes CDR1 SNHLY and CDR2 FYNNEI. DNA of the CDR3: TGTGCCAGCATGGACAAAACCTGGTTCGGAGATACGCAGTATTTT. Translation gives CASMDKTWFGDTQYF.

J is TRBJ2-1 and V is TRBV5-1; 9 bases match TRBD2. V gave up 0 bases and J gave up 8 bases; unmatched junction bases: 6. The germline V gene has CDR1 SGHRS and CDR2 YFSETQ. The CDR3 is made up of 15 amino acids. The CDR3 spells CASSLVREGRHEQFF. For the CDR3, the DNA is TGCGCCAGCAGCTTGGTGCGGGAGGGAAGGCATGAGCAGTTCTTC.

V and J are TRBV15 and TRBJ2-7; 9 bases match TRBD1. In germline, CDR1 is LNHNV, CDR2 YYDKDF (reference sequence). V shed 5 bases and J 3 bases; nucleotides not matched to a gene: 5. CDR3 length: 14 residues. This CDR3 reads CATSGDREFYEQYF. The CDR3 DNA reads TGTGCCACCAGCGGGGACAGGGAGTTCTACGAGCAGTACTTC.

This clone has a handful of counts. This chain connects TRBV10-3 to TRBJ2-5; 7 bases align to TRBD2. V lost 0 bases to trimming and J lost 4 bases; unmatched junction nucleotides: 5. The CDR3 is 15 amino acids. Germline CDR1 is ENHRY and CDR2 is SYGVKD. CDR3 nucleotide sequence: TGTGCCATCAGTGAGTCGCCGGGAGGAGGAGAGACCCAGTACTTC. This translates into CAISESPGGGETQYF.

The chain joins TRBV5-1 to TRBJ2-2; the match to TRBD2 covers 7 bases. The CDR3 has 17 residues. CDR1 is SGHRS, CDR2 YFSETQ, per germline. After removal of 4 bases from V and 0 bases from J, the junction contained 9 bases not matched to a gene. In DNA, the CDR3 is TGCGCCAGCAGCCCGGGGGTGGGACTAACGAACACCGGGGAGCTGTTTTTT. It is translated as CASSPGVGLTNTGELFF.

The chain joins TRBV27 to TRBJ2-7; the D gene could be TRBD1 or TRBD2 (6 bases each). This CDR3 region has 14 residues. V shed 5 bases and J shed 4 bases, with 15 bases lying between them. The germline CDR1 and CDR2 sequences are MNHEY and SMNVEV (reference sequence). The CDR3 DNA sequence: TGTGCCAGCAGTGTAGACCAGGGGAGGTACGAGCAGTACTTC. This gives the protein CASSVDQGRYEQYF.

This chain joins TRBV6-5 and TRBJ2-3; possible D gene TRBD2, 7 bases. V was clipped by 2 bases and J by 2 bases, with 8 bases between them. The CDR3 is 14 residues long. The germline CDR1 and CDR2 sequences are MNHEY and SVGAGI. In nucleotides, the CDR3 is TGTGCCAGCAGTTACGGGGGGGCCACAGATACGCAGTATTTT. Translating it yields CASSYGGATDTQYF.

This chain connects TRBV30 to TRBJ1-1; perhaps TRBD1 as D (5 bases). V was clipped by 7 bases and J by 2 bases, with 17 bases between them. CDR1 and CDR2 from the germline V gene are GTSNPN and SVGIG (reference sequence). CDR3 size: 14 residues. The CDR3 here is CAYDSRRGNTEAFF. The CDR3 DNA sequence: TGTGCCTATGACAGCCGAAGGGGAAACACTGAAGCTTTCTTT.

The rearrangement links TRBV5-1 to TRBJ2-3; TRBD2 might be the D (6 bases). The V gene lost 4 bases and the J gene lost 4 bases, with 16 bases spanning the gap. This CDR3 has 15 amino acids. Germline V gene data show CDR1 as SGHRS and CDR2 as YFSETQ. The CDR3 protein is CASSVHGTFADTQYF. CDR3 nucleotide sequence: TGCGCCAGCAGCGTACACGGGACTTTTGCAGATACGCAGTATTTT.

The CDR3: CAISDPTSGRENEQFF. The DNA of the CDR3 is TGTGCCATCAGTGACCCGACTAGCGGGAGGGAAAATGAGCAGTTCTTC. V usage is TRBV10-3 and J usage is TRBJ2-1; 14 nucleotides agree with TRBD2. This CDR3 has 16 amino acids. V dropped 3 bases and J dropped 7; count of bases not matched to a gene: 5. Germline CDR1 and CDR2: ENHRY and SYGVKD.

In DNA, the CDR3 is TGTGCCAGCTCATTTAGGAGGGAGGCCGAGCAGTACTTC. It translates to CASSFRREAEQYF. The chain uses TRBV18 and TRBJ2-7; TRBD2 might be the D (6 bases). V was clipped by 5 bases and J by 6 bases, with 14 bases between them. Germline-derived CDR1 and CDR2 are KGHSH and LQKENI. This CDR3 comprises 13 residues. Based on the CDR3 plus reference TRBV18 and TRBJ2-7, the full variable domain is NAGVMQNPRHLVRRRGQEARLRCSPMKGHSHVYWYRQLPEEGLKFMVYLQKENIIDESGMPKERFSAEFPKEGPSILRIQQVVRGDSAAYFCASSFRREAEQYFGPGTRLTVT.

The CDR3 protein is CASGTSGDFDNEQFF. In DNA form, the CDR3 reads TGTGCCAGCGGGACTAGCGGGGATTTTGACAATGAGCAGTTCTTC. The V gene is TRBV7-9, the J gene TRBJ2-1, with TRBD2 matching over 13 bases. The V gene end was trimmed by 8 bases and the J gene end by 5 bases; junction bases not matched to a gene: 6. Per germline, CDR1 SEHNR and CDR2 FQNEAQ (reference sequence). CDR3 length: 15 residues.

A remark on this clone: This specimen includes other DNA sequences encoding the same CDR3. The rearrangement links TRBV2 to TRBJ2-7; D gene uncertain. Trimming took off 4 bases at V and 4 bases at J, with 5 bases between the two ends. This CDR3 contains 11 residues. The germline V gene has CDR1 SNHLY and CDR2 FYNNEI. The CDR3 is CASSVVYEQYF. The DNA of the CDR3 is TGTGCCAGCAGTGTAGTTTACGAGCAGTACTTC.

Of note for this clone: At the DNA level, this CDR3 is encoded by other sequences in the same sample as well. The chain is built from TRBV28 and TRBJ2-7; D is undetermined. The ends were cut back, 4 bases at V and 4 bases at J, with 5 bases in the middle. Germline V CDR1 and CDR2: MDHEN, SYDVKM. The CDR3 loop spans 11 amino acids. CDR3 sequence: CASSYLYEQYF. CDR3 coding DNA: TGTGCCAGCAGTTACTTATACGAGCAGTACTTC.

The gene calls are TRBV7-9 and TRBJ1-2; tentatively, D is TRBD1 (6 bases). Trimming stripped 5 bases from V and 7 bases from J, with 14 bases between. Germline CDR1 and CDR2: SEHNR and FQNEAQ (reference sequence). The CDR3 totals 13 residues. CDR3: CASSTRDTSGYTF. The CDR3 DNA sequence: TGTGCCAGCAGCACCCGGGACACGTCTGGCTACACCTTC.

The gene calls are TRBV18 and TRBJ2-7; possible D gene TRBD2, 5 bases. Trimming pared 2 bases from V and 12 bases from J, leaving 17 bases between. The length of the CDR3 is 13 residues. Germline CDR1 is KGHSH and CDR2 is LQKENI. The CDR3 DNA is TGTGCCAGCTCACCAGGAGGTAAAAGGGATAGGTACTTC. It is translated as CASSPGGKRDRYF.

The table lists this clone with a few counts. The V gene is TRBV11-2, the J gene TRBJ1-4; no clear D gene. Germline assignment: CDR1 SGHAT and CDR2 FQNNGV. The CDR3 is 15 residues long. Trimming left V 5 bases short and J 8 bases short, with 18 bases between. CDR3 amino acids: CASSPGAGVGEKLFF. CDR3 coding DNA: TGTGCCAGCAGCCCAGGTGCCGGGGTGGGGGAAAAACTGTTTTTT.